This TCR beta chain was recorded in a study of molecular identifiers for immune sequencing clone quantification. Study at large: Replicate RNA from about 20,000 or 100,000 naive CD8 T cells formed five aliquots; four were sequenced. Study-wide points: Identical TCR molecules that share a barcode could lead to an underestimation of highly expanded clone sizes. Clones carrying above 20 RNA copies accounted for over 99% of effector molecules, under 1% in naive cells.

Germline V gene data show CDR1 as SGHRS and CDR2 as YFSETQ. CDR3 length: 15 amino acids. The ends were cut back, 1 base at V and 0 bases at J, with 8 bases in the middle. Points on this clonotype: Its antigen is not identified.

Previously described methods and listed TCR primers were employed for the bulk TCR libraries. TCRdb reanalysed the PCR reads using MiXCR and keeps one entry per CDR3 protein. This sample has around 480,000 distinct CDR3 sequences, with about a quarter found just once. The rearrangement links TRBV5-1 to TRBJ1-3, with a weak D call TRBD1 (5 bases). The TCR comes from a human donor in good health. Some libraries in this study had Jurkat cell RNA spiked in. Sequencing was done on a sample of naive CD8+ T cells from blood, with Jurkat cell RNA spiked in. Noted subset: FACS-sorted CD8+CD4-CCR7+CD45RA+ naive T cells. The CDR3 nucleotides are TGCGCCAGCAGCTTGCGGGGGAGCTCTGGAAACACCATATATTTT. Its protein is CASSLRGSSGNTIYF.